This entry features one T cell receptor beta chain sequence. Its antigen is unidentified. The data stem from a study of graft-versus-host responses after intestinal transplantation. On the study more broadly: Every transplant recipient was induced with anti-thymocyte globulin, then maintained on tacrolimus and steroids for two to three years. Study results and caveats: GvH clones turned up in recipient marrow; some had shown up first in ileum or blood. High graft-versus-host to host-versus-graft T cell clonal ratios marked allografts of patients with graft-donor macrochimerism. Early post-transplant HvG declines showed an association with peak circulating GvH clone levels.

The data were produced by immunoSEQ multiplex PCR, yet TCRdb's version contains in-frame clones alone and is incomplete. This sample has 20,000 to 30,000 clones, with more than 85% found just once. The CDR3 is made up of 12 amino acids. The germline V and J ends were trimmed by 10 bases and 2 bases, with 12 bases remaining between them. From germline, CDR1 is MNHNS and CDR2 SASEGT. The origin of this receptor is a human patient who received an intestinal transplant, so some T cells may come from the graft donor. The chain links TRBV6-1 to TRBJ2-7, with D perhaps TRBD2 (6 bases). The input for sequencing was PBMCs, taken 39 to 40 days after intestinal transplant. CDR3 amino acids: CAILPGAYEQYF. As DNA, the CDR3 is TGTGCCATCCTACCGGGGGCCTACGAGCAGTACTTC.